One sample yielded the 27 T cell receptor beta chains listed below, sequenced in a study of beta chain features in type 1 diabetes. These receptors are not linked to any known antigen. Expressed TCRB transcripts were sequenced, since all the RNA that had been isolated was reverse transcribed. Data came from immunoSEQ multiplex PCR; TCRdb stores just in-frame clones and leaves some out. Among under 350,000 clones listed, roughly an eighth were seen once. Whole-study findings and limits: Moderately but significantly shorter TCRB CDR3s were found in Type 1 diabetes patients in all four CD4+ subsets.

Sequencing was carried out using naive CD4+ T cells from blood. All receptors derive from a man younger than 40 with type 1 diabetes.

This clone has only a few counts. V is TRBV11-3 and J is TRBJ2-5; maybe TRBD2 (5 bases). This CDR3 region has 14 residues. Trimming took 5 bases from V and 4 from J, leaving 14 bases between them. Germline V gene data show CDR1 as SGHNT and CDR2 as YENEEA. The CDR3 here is CASSPPGSGETQYF. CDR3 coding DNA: TGTGCCAGCAGCCCCCCCGGCAGCGGAGAGACCCAGTACTTC.

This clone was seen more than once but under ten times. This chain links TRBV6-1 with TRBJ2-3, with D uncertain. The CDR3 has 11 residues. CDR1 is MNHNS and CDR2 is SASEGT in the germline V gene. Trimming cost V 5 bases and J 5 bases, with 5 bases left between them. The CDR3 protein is CASSRVDTQYF. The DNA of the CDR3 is TGTGCCAGCAGTCGGGTAGATACGCAGTATTTT.

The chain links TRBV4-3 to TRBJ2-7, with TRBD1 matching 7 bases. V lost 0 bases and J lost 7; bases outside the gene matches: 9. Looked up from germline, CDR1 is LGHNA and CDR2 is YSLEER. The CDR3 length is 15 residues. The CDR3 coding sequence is TGCGCCAGCAGCCAAGAACCGACCAACAGGGGAGAGCAGTACTTC. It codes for CASSQEPTNRGEQYF.

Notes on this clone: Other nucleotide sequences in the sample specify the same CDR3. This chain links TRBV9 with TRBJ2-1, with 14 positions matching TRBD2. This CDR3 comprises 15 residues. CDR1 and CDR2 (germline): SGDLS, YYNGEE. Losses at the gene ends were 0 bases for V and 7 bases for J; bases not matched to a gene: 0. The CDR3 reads CASSVGLAGGNEQFF. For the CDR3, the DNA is TGTGCCAGCAGCGTAGGACTAGCGGGAGGGAATGAGCAGTTCTTC.

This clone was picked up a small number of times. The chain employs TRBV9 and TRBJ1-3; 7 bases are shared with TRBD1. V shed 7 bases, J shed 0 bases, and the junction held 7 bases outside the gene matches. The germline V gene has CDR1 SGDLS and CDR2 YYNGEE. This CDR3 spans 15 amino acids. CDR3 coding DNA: TGTGCCAGCGGATGGGGACAGAGCTCTGGAAACACCATATATTTT. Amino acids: CASGWGQSSGNTIYF.

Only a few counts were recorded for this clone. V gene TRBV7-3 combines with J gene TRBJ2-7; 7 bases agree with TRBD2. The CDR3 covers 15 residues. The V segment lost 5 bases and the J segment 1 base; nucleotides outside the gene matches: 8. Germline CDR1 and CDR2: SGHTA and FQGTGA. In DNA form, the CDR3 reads TGTGCCAGCAGCCTAGCCGGCGGGAGTTCCTACGAGCAGTACTTC. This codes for CASSLAGGSSYEQYF. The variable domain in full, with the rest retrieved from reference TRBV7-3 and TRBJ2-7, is GAGVSQTPSNKVTEKGKYVELRCDPISGHTALYWYRQSLGQGPEFLIYFQGTGAADDSGLPNDRFFAVRPEGSVSTLKIQRTERGDSAVYLCASSLAGGSSYEQYFGPGTRLTVT.

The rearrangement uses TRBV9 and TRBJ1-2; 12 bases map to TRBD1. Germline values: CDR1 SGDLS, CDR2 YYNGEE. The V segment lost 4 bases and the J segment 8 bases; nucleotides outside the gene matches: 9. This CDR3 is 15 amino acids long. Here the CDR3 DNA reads TGTGCCAGCAGCCCCCGGGGACAGGGGGCGAGCGGCTACACCTTC. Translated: CASSPRGQGASGYTF.

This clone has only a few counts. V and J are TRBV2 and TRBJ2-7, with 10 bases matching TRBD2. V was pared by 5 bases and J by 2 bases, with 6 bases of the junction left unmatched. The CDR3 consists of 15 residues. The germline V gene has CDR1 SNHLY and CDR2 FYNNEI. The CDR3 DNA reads TGTGCCAGCAGTAATCCTAGCGGGAGTACCTACGAGCAGTACTTC. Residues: CASSNPSGSTYEQYF.

The CDR3: CASSFNGASYEQYF. CDR3 in DNA: TGTGCCAGCAGCTTCAACGGAGCCTCCTACGAGCAGTACTTC. This rearrangement joins TRBV7-2 to TRBJ2-7, with D hard to call. Germline CDR1 reads SGHTA; CDR2 reads FQGNSA. V was pared by 3 bases and J by 0 bases, with 9 bases between. The CDR3 is 14 residues long.

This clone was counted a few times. The CDR3: CASSQGTRRGINTEAFF. The CDR3 region has the DNA TGTGCCAGCAGCCAAGGGACACGGCGCGGTATCAACACTGAAGCTTTCTTT. This chain uses TRBV4-2 with TRBJ1-1; maybe TRBD1 (5 bases). CDR1 is LGHNA, CDR2 YNFKEQ, per germline. The CDR3 spans 17 residues. Between the trimmed V and J ends, which lost 1 base and 2 bases, there was a span of 17 bases.

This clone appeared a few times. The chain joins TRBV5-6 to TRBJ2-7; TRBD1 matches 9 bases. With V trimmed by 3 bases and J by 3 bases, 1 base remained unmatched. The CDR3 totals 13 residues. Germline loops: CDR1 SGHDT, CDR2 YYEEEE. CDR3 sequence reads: CASSSDRGYEQYF. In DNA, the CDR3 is TGTGCCAGCAGCTCGGACAGGGGCTACGAGCAGTACTTC.

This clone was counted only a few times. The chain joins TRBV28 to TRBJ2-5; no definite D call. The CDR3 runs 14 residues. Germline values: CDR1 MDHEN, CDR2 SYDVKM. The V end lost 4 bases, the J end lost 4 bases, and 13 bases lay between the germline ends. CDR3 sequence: CASSSAVSGETQYF. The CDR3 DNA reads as TGTGCCAGCAGTTCTGCGGTGTCGGGAGAGACCCAGTACTTC.

CDR3 loop: CASSVGAGPRSETQYF. CDR3 coding DNA: TGTGCCAGCAGCGTAGGGGCAGGGCCCCGTTCAGAGACCCAGTACTTC. This chain connects TRBV9 to TRBJ2-5; TRBD1 is a possible D gene (5 bases). The CDR3 has 16 amino acids. Trimming stripped 0 bases from V and 4 bases from J, with 16 bases between. The germline CDR1 and CDR2 sequences are SGDLS and YYNGEE.

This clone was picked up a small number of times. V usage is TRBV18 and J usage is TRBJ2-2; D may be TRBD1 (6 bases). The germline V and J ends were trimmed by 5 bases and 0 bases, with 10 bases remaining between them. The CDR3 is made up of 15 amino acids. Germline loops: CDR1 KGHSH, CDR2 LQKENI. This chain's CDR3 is CASSSGHANTGELFF. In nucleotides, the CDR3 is TGTGCCAGCTCATCGGGACATGCGAACACCGGGGAGCTGTTTTTT. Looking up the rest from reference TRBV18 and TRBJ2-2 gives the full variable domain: NAGVMQNPRHLVRRRGQEARLRCSPMKGHSHVYWYRQLPEEGLKFMVYLQKENIIDESGMPKERFSAEFPKEGPSILRIQQVVRGDSAAYFCASSSGHANTGELFFGEGSRLTVL.

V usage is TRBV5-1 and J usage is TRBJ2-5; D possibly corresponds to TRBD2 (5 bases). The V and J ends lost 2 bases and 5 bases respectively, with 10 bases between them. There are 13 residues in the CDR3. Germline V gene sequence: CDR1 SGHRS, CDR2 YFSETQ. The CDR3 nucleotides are TGCGCCAGCAGCTTTTTCGGCGGGGAGACCCAGTACTTC. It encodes CASSFFGGETQYF.

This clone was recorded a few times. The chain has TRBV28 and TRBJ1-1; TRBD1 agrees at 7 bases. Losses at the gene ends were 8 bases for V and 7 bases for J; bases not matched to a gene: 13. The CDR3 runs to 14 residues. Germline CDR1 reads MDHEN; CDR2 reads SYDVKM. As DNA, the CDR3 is TGTGCCAGCTCCGCCAGTGACAGGGCGGATGAAGCTTTCTTT. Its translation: CASSASDRADEAFF. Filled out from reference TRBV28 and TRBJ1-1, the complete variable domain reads DVKVTQSSRYLVKRTGEKVFLECVQDMDHENMFWYRQDPGLGLRLIYFSYDVKMKEKGDIPEGYSVSREKKERFSLILESASTNQTSMYLCASSASDRADEAFFGQGTRLTVV.

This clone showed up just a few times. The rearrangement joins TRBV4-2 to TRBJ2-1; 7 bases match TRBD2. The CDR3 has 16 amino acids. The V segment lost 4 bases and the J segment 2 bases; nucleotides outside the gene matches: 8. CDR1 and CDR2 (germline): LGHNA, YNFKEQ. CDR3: CASSPQLASTYNEQFF. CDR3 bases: TGTGCCAGCAGCCCACAACTAGCGAGTACCTACAATGAGCAGTTCTTC.

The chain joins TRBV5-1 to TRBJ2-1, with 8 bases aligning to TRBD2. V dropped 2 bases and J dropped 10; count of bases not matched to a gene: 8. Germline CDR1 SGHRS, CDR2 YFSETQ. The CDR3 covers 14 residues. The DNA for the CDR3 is TGCGCCAGCAGCTTTTCCGGGAGGGCCGGGGAGCAGTTCTTC. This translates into CASSFSGRAGEQFF.

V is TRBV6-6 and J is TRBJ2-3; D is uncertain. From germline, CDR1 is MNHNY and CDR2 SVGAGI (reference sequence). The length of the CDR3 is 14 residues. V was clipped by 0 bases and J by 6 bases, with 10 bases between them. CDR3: CASSYSDLTDTQYF. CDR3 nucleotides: TGTGCCAGCAGTTACTCTGACTTAACGGATACGCAGTATTTT.

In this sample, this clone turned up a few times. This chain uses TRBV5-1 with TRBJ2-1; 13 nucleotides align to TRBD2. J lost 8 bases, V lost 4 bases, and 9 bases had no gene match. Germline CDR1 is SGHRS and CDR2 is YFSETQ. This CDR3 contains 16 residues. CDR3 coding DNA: TGCGCCAGCAGCGCGGCCGGGACTAGCGGGACTGATGAGCAGTTCTTC. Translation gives CASSAAGTSGTDEQFF.

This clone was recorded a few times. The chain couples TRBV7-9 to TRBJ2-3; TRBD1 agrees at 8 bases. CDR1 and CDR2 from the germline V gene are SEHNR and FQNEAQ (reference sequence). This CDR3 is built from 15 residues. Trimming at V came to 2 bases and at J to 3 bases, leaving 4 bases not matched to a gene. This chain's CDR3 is CASSLRTGLTDTQYF. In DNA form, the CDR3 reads TGTGCCAGCAGCTTAAGGACAGGGCTAACAGATACGCAGTATTTT.

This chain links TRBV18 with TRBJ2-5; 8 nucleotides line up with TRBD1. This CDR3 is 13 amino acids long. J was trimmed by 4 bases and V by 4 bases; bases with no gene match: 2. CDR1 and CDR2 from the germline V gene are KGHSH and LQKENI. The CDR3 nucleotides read TGTGCCAGCTCACAAGGGACAGGAGAGACCCAGTACTTC. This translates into CASSQGTGETQYF.

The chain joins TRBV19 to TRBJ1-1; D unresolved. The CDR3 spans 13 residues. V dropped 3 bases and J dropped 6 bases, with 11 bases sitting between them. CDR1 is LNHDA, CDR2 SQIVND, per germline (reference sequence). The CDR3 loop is CASSIDPAAEAFF. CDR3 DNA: TGTGCCAGTAGTATTGACCCCGCGGCTGAAGCTTTCTTT.

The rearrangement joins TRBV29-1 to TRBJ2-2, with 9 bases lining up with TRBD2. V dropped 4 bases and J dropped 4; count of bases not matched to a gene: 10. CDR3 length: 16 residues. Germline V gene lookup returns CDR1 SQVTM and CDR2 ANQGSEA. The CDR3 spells CSVVRYSSGTTGELFF. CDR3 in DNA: TGCAGCGTTGTTCGGTATTCTAGCGGGACCACCGGGGAGCTGTTTTTT.

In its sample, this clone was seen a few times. This chain's CDR3 is CASSPGGSIQFF. Written as DNA, the CDR3 is TGTGCCAGCAGCCCCGGAGGGAGCATACAGTTCTTC. This sequence joins TRBV7-7 and TRBJ2-1; TRBD2 might be the D (6 bases). The V gene's germline CDR1 is SSHAT and CDR2 FNYEAQ (reference sequence). The ends were cut back, 5 bases at V and 13 bases at J, with 15 bases in the middle. There are 12 residues in the CDR3.

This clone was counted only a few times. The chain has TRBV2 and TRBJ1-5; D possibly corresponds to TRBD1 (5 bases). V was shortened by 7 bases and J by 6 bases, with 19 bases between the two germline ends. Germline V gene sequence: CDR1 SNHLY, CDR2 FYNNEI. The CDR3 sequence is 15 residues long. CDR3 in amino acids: CASKTIAGQGQPQHF. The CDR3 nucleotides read TGTGCCAGCAAGACCATTGCAGGGCAGGGTCAGCCCCAGCATTTT. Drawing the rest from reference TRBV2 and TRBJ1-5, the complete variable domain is EPEVTQTPSHQVTQMGQEVILRCVPISNHLYFYWYRQILGQKVEFLVSFYNNEISEKSEIFDDQFSVERPDGSNFTLKIRSTKLEDSAMYFCASKTIAGQGQPQHFGDGTRLSIL.

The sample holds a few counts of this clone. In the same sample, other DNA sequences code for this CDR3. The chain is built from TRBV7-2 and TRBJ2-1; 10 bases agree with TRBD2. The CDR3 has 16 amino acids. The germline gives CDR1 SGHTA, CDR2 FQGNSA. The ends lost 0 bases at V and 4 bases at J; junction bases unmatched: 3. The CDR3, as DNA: TGTGCCAGCAGCTTAGCGGGGACTAGCGCTTACAATGAGCAGTTCTTC. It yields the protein CASSLAGTSAYNEQFF.